Below, one T cell receptor beta chain is given with its context. In the same sample, other DNA sequences code for this CDR3. This sample's treatment: around 19 received Ad26.COV2.S at low or high dose, single or two shots; 5 received placebo; per-sample allocation not given. Repertoires come from day 63 after the first vaccine or placebo injection. This entry is derived from a study of Ad26.COV2.S vaccination and SARS-CoV-2 variants. Sequenced by immunoSEQ multiplex PCR; TCRdb stores in-frame clones only, minus some. The repertoire holds approximately 480,000 clones, with approximately 88% as singletons. The clonotype originates from a person between 18 and 59 years old who received the Ad26.COV2.S COVID-19 vaccine or a placebo. Sample: peripheral blood, taken in a trial of Ad26.COV2.S vaccine versus placebo.

CDR3 sequence: CASSQDGTVSGNTIYF. In DNA form, the CDR3 reads TGTGCCAGCAGCCAGGACGGGACAGTCTCTGGAAACACCATATATTTT. The chain links TRBV14 to TRBJ1-3; 7 bases line up with TRBD1. CDR1 is SGHDN and CDR2 is FVKESK in the germline V gene. The V segment lost 3 bases and the J segment 0 bases; nucleotides outside the gene matches: 5. The CDR3 loop spans 16 amino acids.